These 20 T cell receptor beta chains were sequenced from one sample in a study of Ad26.COV2.S vaccination and SARS-CoV-2 variants. Sequencing was performed with immunoSEQ multiplex PCR; in TCRdb, only in-frame clones are kept and a portion is missing. The data show about 500,000 clones, with about nine tenths seen just once and over 1.5% held by the top ten. Treatment reported: roughly 20 received Ad26.COV2.S at low or high dose, single or two shots; about five received placebo; per-sample allocation not given. Sampling happened 63 days after the first vaccine or placebo injection. The sample in question was peripheral blood, obtained in a trial of Ad26.COV2.S vaccine versus placebo. These receptors originate from a person between 18 and 65 years old who received the Ad26.COV2.S COVID-19 vaccine or a placebo.

The rearrangement joins TRBV19 to TRBJ1-5, with 10 bases aligning to TRBD1. Germline CDR1 LNHDA, CDR2 SQIVND (reference sequence). CDR3 length: 15 amino acids. Losses at the gene ends were 6 bases for V and 2 bases for J; bases not matched to a gene: 4. DNA for the CDR3: TGTGCCAGTAGCTCCGGACAGGGGGGCAATCAGCCCCAGCATTTT. Translating gives CASSSGQGGNQPQHF. The entire variable domain, with the rest obtained from reference TRBV19 and TRBJ1-5, is as follows: DGGITQSPKYLFRKEGQNVTLSCEQNLNHDAMYWYRQDPGQGLRLIYYSQIVNDFQKGDIAEGYSVSREKKESFPLTVTSAQKNPTAFYLCASSSGQGGNQPQHFGDGTRLSIL.

The CDR3 DNA follows: TGTGCCACCAGTTCGGTTTCCGGGACGGTTGGTGAGCAGTTCTTC. Translation: CATSSVSGTVGEQFF. This chain links TRBV24-1 with TRBJ2-1; tentatively, D is TRBD1 or TRBD2 (5 bases each). Germline CDR1 reads KGHDR; CDR2 reads SFDVKD. There are 15 residues in the CDR3. V lost 6 bases to trimming and J lost 9 bases, with 20 bases between them.

The chain is built from TRBV7-9 and TRBJ1-3, with TRBD1 as a possible D gene (5 bases). Per germline, CDR1 SEHNR and CDR2 FQNEAQ (reference sequence). The CDR3 extends over 13 amino acids. V was trimmed by 6 bases and J by 9 bases, leaving 15 bases between them. CDR3 nucleotides: TGTGCCAGCAGTCCCGGGACGTACGGCACCATATATTTT. This codes for CASSPGTYGTIYF.

The gene calls are TRBV5-1 and TRBJ2-1; 8 nucleotides match TRBD2. Per the germline V gene, CDR1 is SGHRS and CDR2 is YFSETQ. Unmatched junction bases numbered 7, after V lost 4 bases and J lost 7 bases. The CDR3 contains 14 residues. The CDR3 DNA sequence: TGCGCCAGCAGCCCGGGAGGGGACGGGAATGAGCAGTTCTTC. Its translation: CASSPGGDGNEQFF.

The J gene is TRBJ1-2, the V gene TRBV4-1, with 7 bases fitting TRBD1. The CDR3 has 16 amino acids. Trimming at V came to 0 bases and at J to 8 bases, leaving 12 bases not matched to a gene. Germline lookup yields CDR1 MGHRA and CDR2 YSYEKL. CDR3 in DNA: TGCGCCAGCAGCCAAGAGCGGTCCAGGGGGGCTTGGGGCTACACCTTC. The encoded protein is CASSQERSRGAWGYTF.

J is TRBJ2-2 and V is TRBV19; 7 bases line up with TRBD1. Trimming at V came to 4 bases and at J to 4 bases, leaving 6 bases not matched to a gene. Per the germline V gene, CDR1 is LNHDA and CDR2 is SQIVND (reference sequence). The CDR3 loop spans 15 amino acids. CDR3 bases: TGTGCCAGTAGTAACTCCGGGACAGTCACCGGGGAGCTGTTTTTT. Its protein product is CASSNSGTVTGELFF.

The V and J genes are TRBV19 and TRBJ2-7, with TRBD2 matching over 10 bases. J was trimmed by 4 bases and V by 7 bases; bases with no gene match: 10. The germline V gene encodes CDR1 LNHDA and CDR2 SQIVND (reference sequence). The CDR3 sequence is 15 residues long. The CDR3 here is CASKPLAGLVYEQYF. The CDR3 DNA sequence: TGTGCCAGTAAGCCACTAGCGGGACTGGTGTACGAGCAGTACTTC. Complete variable domain (other parts from reference TRBV19 and TRBJ2-7): DGGITQSPKYLFRKEGQNVTLSCEQNLNHDAMYWYRQDPGQGLRLIYYSQIVNDFQKGDIAEGYSVSREKKESFPLTVTSAQKNPTAFYLCASKPLAGLVYEQYFGPGTRLTVT.

The J gene is TRBJ2-1, the V gene TRBV2; 8 positions match TRBD2. Germline loops: CDR1 SNHLY, CDR2 FYNNEI. Losses at the gene ends were 2 bases for V and 6 bases for J; bases not matched to a gene: 9. This CDR3 comprises 16 residues. CDR3 in amino acids: CASSEPSGSGFNEQFF. The CDR3 DNA is TGTGCCAGCAGTGAACCGAGCGGGAGCGGCTTCAATGAGCAGTTCTTC. The complete variable domain, with remaining parts taken from reference TRBV2 and TRBJ2-1, reads EPEVTQTPSHQVTQMGQEVILRCVPISNHLYFYWYRQILGQKVEFLVSFYNNEISEKSEIFDDQFSVERPDGSNFTLKIRSTKLEDSAMYFCASSEPSGSGFNEQFFGPGTRLTVL.

The chain recombines TRBV7-9 with TRBJ1-4; D not certain. Per the germline V gene, CDR1 is SEHNR and CDR2 is FQNEAQ (reference sequence). The CDR3 consists of 15 residues. V lost 5 bases to trimming and J lost 6 bases, with 16 bases between them. The CDR3 loop reads CASSPSARRHEKLFF. The CDR3 nucleotides read TGTGCCAGCAGCCCCTCCGCAAGGAGGCATGAAAAACTGTTTTTT.

The chain links TRBV6-2 or TRBV6-3 to TRBJ1-6, with D hard to call. This CDR3 comprises 14 residues. Trimming took off 0 bases at V and 8 bases at J, with 8 bases between the two ends. From germline, CDR1 is MNHEY and CDR2 SVGEGT. The DNA of the CDR3 is TGTGCCAGCAGTTACTCGGGCAGCCATTCACCCCTCCACTTT. Protein sequence: CASSYSGSHSPLHF.

The chain couples TRBV6-1 to TRBJ2-7, with D tentatively TRBD2 (7 bases). V gave up 2 bases and J gave up 2 bases, with 13 bases separating them. The germline V gene has CDR1 MNHNS and CDR2 SASEGT. This CDR3 spans 15 amino acids. CDR3 DNA: TGTGCCAGCAGTGAAAACGGCGGGGGCGCCTACGAGCAGTACTTC. Its translation is CASSENGGGAYEQYF.

This rearrangement joins TRBV12-3 or TRBV12-4 to TRBJ1-2; 8 bases map to TRBD1. The V segment lost 8 bases and the J segment 7 bases; nucleotides outside the gene matches: 6. This CDR3 comprises 12 residues. The CDR3 nucleotides are TGTGCCAGCCGCACAGGGGGGGGTGGCTACACCTTC. Its protein product is CASRTGGGGYTF.

This chain links TRBV9 with TRBJ2-3; 10 bases match TRBD1. CDR3 size: 15 residues. The germline V gene has CDR1 SGDLS and CDR2 YYNGEE. V lost 4 bases to trimming and J lost 1 base; unmatched junction nucleotides: 3. The CDR3 reads CASSSGTGGTDTQYF. The DNA for the CDR3 is TGTGCCAGCAGCTCCGGGACAGGGGGCACAGATACGCAGTATTTT. The entire variable domain, with the rest obtained from reference TRBV9 and TRBJ2-3, is as follows: DSGVTQTPKHLITATGQRVTLRCSPRSGDLSVYWYQQSLDQGLQFLIQYYNGEERAKGNILERFSAQQFPDLHSELNLSSLELGDSALYFCASSSGTGGTDTQYFGPGTRLTVL.

The rearrangement joins TRBV19 to TRBJ1-5; no reliable D call. V lost 5 bases and J 5 bases, leaving 28 bases between the germline ends. The germline CDR1 and CDR2 sequences are LNHDA and SQIVND (reference sequence). The CDR3 totals 19 residues. The CDR3 bases are TGTGCCAGTAGTCATAGAACCCGGGCCCCGGTCGGTCGTGATCAGCCCCAGCATTTT. Translating it yields CASSHRTRAPVGRDQPQHF. The variable domain in full, with the rest retrieved from reference TRBV19 and TRBJ1-5, is DGGITQSPKYLFRKEGQNVTLSCEQNLNHDAMYWYRQDPGQGLRLIYYSQIVNDFQKGDIAEGYSVSREKKESFPLTVTSAQKNPTAFYLCASSHRTRAPVGRDQPQHFGDGTRLSIL.

V is TRBV6-5 and J is TRBJ1-5; 10 bases line up with TRBD1. The CDR3 extends over 14 amino acids. CDR1 and CDR2 from the germline V gene are MNHEY and SVGAGI. V was clipped by 6 bases and J by 4 bases; unmatched bases: 3. DNA of the CDR3: TGTGCCAGCAGACGGGGACAGGGGAATCAGCCCCAGCATTTT. Translating gives CASRRGQGNQPQHF.

V usage is TRBV12-3 or TRBV12-4 and J usage is TRBJ1-1; perhaps TRBD1 as D (6 bases). The CDR3 loop spans 13 amino acids. The V and J ends lost 7 bases and 2 bases respectively, with 11 bases between them. The CDR3, as DNA: TGTGCCAGCAACCAACAGGGAAACACTGAAGCTTTCTTT. The encoded protein is CASNQQGNTEAFF.

This clone was seen a single time. This chain joins TRBV15 and TRBJ2-5, with a tentative D call TRBD1 (5 bases). The CDR3 loop spans 15 amino acids. V was cut by 1 base and J by 2 bases, with 11 bases left in between. Looked up from germline, CDR1 is LNHNV and CDR2 is YYDKDF (reference sequence). This chain's CDR3 is CATSRGWQGQETQYF. The CDR3 DNA reads TGTGCCACCAGCAGAGGGTGGCAGGGACAAGAGACCCAGTACTTC.

J is TRBJ1-4 and V is TRBV6-5; 9 nucleotides line up with TRBD1. The length of the CDR3 is 13 residues. V gave up 8 bases and J gave up 8 bases; unmatched junction bases: 6. The germline CDR1 and CDR2 sequences are MNHEY and SVGAGI. The chain's CDR3 is CASSGTGREKLFF. CDR3 nucleotide sequence: TGTGCCAGCTCGGGGACAGGGCGCGAAAAACTGTTTTTT.

V usage is TRBV5-1 and J usage is TRBJ2-7; D might be TRBD1 (6 bases). CDR1 is SGHRS and CDR2 is YFSETQ in the germline V gene. The CDR3 contains 14 residues. V was pared by 6 bases and J by 5 bases, with 18 bases between. The CDR3 here is CASNSGQGIHEQYF. DNA of the CDR3: TGCGCCAGCAACTCGGGACAAGGTATCCACGAGCAGTACTTC.

The chain employs TRBV7-2 and TRBJ2-1; TRBD2 agrees at 7 bases. Germline assignment: CDR1 SGHTA and CDR2 FQGNSA. V dropped 2 bases and J dropped 16; count of bases not matched to a gene: 14. CDR3 length equals 14 residues. Here the CDR3 reads CASSLSNMRRETFF. CDR3 DNA: TGTGCCAGCAGCTTAAGCAATATGCGGCGGGAGACCTTCTTC.